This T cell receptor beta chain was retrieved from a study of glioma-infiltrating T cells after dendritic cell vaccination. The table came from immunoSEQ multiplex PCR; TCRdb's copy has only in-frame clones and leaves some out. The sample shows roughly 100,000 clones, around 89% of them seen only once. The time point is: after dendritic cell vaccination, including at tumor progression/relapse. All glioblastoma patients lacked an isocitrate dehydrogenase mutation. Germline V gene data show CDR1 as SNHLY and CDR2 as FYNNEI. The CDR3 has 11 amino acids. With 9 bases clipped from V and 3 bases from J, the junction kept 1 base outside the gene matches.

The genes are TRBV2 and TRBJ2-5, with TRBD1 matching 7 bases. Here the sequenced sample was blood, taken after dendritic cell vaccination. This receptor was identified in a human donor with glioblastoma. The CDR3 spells CASTGEETQYF. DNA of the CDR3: TGTGCCAGTACAGGGGAAGAGACCCAGTACTTC.